Following are 11 T cell receptor beta chains from one sample sequenced in a study of OX40 agonist ivuxolimab in advanced cancers. Data came from immunoSEQ multiplex PCR; TCRdb stores just in-frame clones and leaves some out. Of approximately 100,000 clones listed, around 90% are singletons. The sequenced sample was CD4+ or CD8+ T cells sorted from blood, obtained in a trial of the OX40 agonist ivuxolimab. These receptor sequences come from an adult with an advanced solid tumor such as melanoma, head and neck, liver or kidney cancer.

The chain carries TRBV16 and TRBJ2-7, with D unresolved. V lost 0 bases to trimming and J lost 2 bases, with 2 bases between them. Germline CDR1 KGHSY, CDR2 FQNENV. CDR3 length: 12 amino acids. CDR3 region: CASSQSAYEQYF. The CDR3 nucleotides read TGTGCCAGCAGCCAATCGGCCTACGAGCAGTACTTC.

The rearrangement links TRBV9 to TRBJ2-3; 7 bases are shared with TRBD2. V shed 0 bases, J shed 2 bases, and the junction held 9 bases outside the gene matches. This CDR3 has 17 amino acids. CDR1 and CDR2 from the germline V gene are SGDLS and YYNGEE. CDR3 DNA: TGTGCCAGCAGCGTAGCCGGGACTAACACCAACACAGATACGCAGTATTTT. Encoded protein: CASSVAGTNTNTDTQYF.

Turning to this clone: One end of the junction fails to match germline, which may point to a read error. The chain combines TRBV10-3 with TRBJ2-1; D is ambiguous. This CDR3 comprises 13 residues. Per the germline V gene, CDR1 is ENHRY and CDR2 is SYGVKD. The CDR3 DNA is TGTGCCATCAGGGCCGTCTCCTACAATGAGCGGTTCTTC. It is translated as CAIRAVSYNERFF.

V usage is TRBV11-2 and J usage is TRBJ2-3, with 7 bases matching TRBD2. The CDR3 is 14 amino acids. V lost 3 bases and J lost 4; bases outside the gene matches: 4. The germline CDR1 and CDR2 sequences are SGHAT and FQNNGV. DNA of the CDR3: TGTGCCAGCAGCTTCTCAGGGAGGGCAGATACGCAGTATTTT. Amino acids: CASSFSGRADTQYF.

V is TRBV5-5 and J is TRBJ1-2; TRBD1 matches 7 bases. The CDR3 is 17 residues long. The V gene end was trimmed by 0 bases and the J gene end by 0 bases; junction bases not matched to a gene: 8. The germline gives CDR1 SGHKS, CDR2 YYEKEE (reference sequence). CDR3 sequence (DNA): TGTGCCAGCAGCTTGGAAGAAAACAGGGGAGCTAACTATGGCTACACCTTC. Its translation is CASSLEENRGANYGYTF.

The chain employs TRBV5-4 and TRBJ2-6; the match to TRBD1 covers 8 bases. The CDR3 runs 17 residues. Germline loops: CDR1 SGHNT, CDR2 YYREEE (reference sequence). V lost 0 bases, J lost 1 base, and 3 bases stayed unmatched. DNA for the CDR3: TGTGCCAGCAGCTTGGTCAGGGGGCAGTCTGGGGCCAACGTCCTGACTTTC. Translating gives CASSLVRGQSGANVLTF.

The CDR3, as DNA: TGTGCCAGCAGCCTCGAAGGAACTGGGGCCAACGTCCTGACTTTC. Its protein product is CASSLEGTGANVLTF. This chain joins TRBV7-9 and TRBJ2-6; D remains ambiguous. V lost 5 bases and J 2 bases, leaving 10 bases between the germline ends. Germline lookup yields CDR1 SEHNR and CDR2 FQNEAQ (reference sequence). CDR3 length equals 15 residues.

Here the CDR3 DNA reads TGTGCCAGCAGCTTGGGACAGGGAAACTATGGCTACACCTTC. It codes for CASSLGQGNYGYTF. The chain joins TRBV5-4 to TRBJ1-2; TRBD1 matches 7 bases. Germline CDR1 is SGHNT and CDR2 is YYREEE (reference sequence). The CDR3 consists of 14 residues. After removal of 0 bases from V and 2 bases from J, the junction contained 1 base not matched to a gene.

V usage is TRBV5-4 and J usage is TRBJ2-1; 7 nucleotides agree with TRBD2. With 0 bases clipped from V and 3 bases from J, the junction kept 6 bases outside the gene matches. The CDR3 runs to 16 residues. Germline CDR1 SGHNT, CDR2 YYREEE (reference sequence). The CDR3 sequence: CASSLAGGRGYNEQFF. In DNA form, the CDR3 reads TGTGCCAGCAGCTTGGCAGGTGGGAGGGGCTACAATGAGCAGTTCTTC.

This rearrangement joins TRBV7-9 to TRBJ1-3, with D possibly matching TRBD1 (5 bases). This CDR3 is built from 16 residues. Per germline, CDR1 SEHNR and CDR2 FQNEAQ (reference sequence). V lost 2 bases, J lost 5 bases, and 16 bases lay in between. The CDR3 sequence is CASSLKGGGDRNTIYF. The CDR3 region has the DNA TGTGCCAGCAGCTTAAAGGGCGGGGGAGACCGAAACACCATATATTTT.

J is TRBJ1-2 and V is TRBV30, with TRBD1 identical over 7 bases. This CDR3 region has 13 residues. The V gene's germline CDR1 is GTSNPN and CDR2 SVGIG (reference sequence). V lost 5 bases, J lost 5 bases, and 8 bases stayed unmatched. CDR3 DNA: TGTGCCTGGGTACCACAGGGGAGGTATGGCTACACCTTC. The encoded protein is CAWVPQGRYGYTF. The full variable domain, rest sourced from reference TRBV30 and TRBJ1-2, is SQTIHQWPATLVQPVGSPLSLECTVEGTSNPNLYWYRQAAGRGLQLLFYSVGIGQISSEVPQNLSASRPQDRQFILSSKKLLLSDSGFYLCAWVPQGRYGYTFGSGTRLTVV.